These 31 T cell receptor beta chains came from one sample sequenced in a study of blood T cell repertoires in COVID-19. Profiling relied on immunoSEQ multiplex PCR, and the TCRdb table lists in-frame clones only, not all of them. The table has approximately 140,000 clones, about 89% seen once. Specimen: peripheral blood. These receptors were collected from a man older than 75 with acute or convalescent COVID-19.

The CDR3 here is CASRPPAGTSGTTDTQYF. The DNA for the CDR3 is TGTGCCAGTAGACCCCCGGCGGGGACTAGCGGGACCACAGATACGCAGTATTTT. The chain couples TRBV19 to TRBJ2-3; TRBD2 matches 13 bases. The CDR3 runs to 18 residues. The germline CDR1 and CDR2 sequences are LNHDA and SQIVND (reference sequence). With 6 bases clipped from V and 2 bases from J, the junction kept 11 bases outside the gene matches.

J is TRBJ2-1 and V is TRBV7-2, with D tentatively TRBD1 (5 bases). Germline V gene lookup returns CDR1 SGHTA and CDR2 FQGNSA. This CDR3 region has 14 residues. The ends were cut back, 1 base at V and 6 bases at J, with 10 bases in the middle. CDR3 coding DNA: TGTGCCAGCAGCTTAGGGCTCCAGGGCAATGAGCAGTTCTTC. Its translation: CASSLGLQGNEQFF.

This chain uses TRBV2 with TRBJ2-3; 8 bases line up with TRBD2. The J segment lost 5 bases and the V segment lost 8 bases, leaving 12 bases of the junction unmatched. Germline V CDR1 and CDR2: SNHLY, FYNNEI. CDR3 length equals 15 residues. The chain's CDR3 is CASGREGLKLDTQYF. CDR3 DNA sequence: TGTGCCAGCGGACGGGAGGGGCTGAAGCTAGATACGCAGTATTTT.

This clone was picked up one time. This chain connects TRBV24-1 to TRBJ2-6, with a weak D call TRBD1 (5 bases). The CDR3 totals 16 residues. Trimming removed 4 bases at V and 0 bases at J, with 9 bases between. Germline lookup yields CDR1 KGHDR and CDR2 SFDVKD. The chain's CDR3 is CATSDPGRSGANVLTF. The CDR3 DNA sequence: TGTGCCACCAGTGACCCAGGGCGCTCTGGGGCCAACGTCCTGACTTTC.

The CDR3 region is CASSPPNRGLTDTQYF. Written as DNA, the CDR3 is TGTGCCAGCTCACCACCAAACAGGGGGCTTACAGATACGCAGTATTTT. This chain links TRBV18 with TRBJ2-3; TRBD1 matches at 9 bases. Germline loops: CDR1 KGHSH, CDR2 LQKENI. Trimming cost V 0 bases and J 3 bases; bases outside gene matches: 4. The CDR3 spans 16 residues.

The CDR3 is CASSGTGNTGELFF. CDR3 bases: TGCGCCAGCAGTGGGACAGGGAACACCGGGGAGCTGTTTTTT. The genes are TRBV5-1 and TRBJ2-2, with 8 positions matching TRBD1. The CDR3 spans 14 residues. V dropped 5 bases and J dropped 1; count of bases not matched to a gene: 1. The germline V gene encodes CDR1 SGHRS and CDR2 YFSETQ.

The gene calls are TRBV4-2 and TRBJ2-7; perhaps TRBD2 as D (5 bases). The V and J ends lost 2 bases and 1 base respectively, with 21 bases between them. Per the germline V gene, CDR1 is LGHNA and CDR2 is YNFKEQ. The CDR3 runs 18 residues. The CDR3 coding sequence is TGTGCCAGCAGCCAACCTTCCCACGCGGGCGAGATGTCCTACGAGCAGTACTTC. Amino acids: CASSQPSHAGEMSYEQYF.

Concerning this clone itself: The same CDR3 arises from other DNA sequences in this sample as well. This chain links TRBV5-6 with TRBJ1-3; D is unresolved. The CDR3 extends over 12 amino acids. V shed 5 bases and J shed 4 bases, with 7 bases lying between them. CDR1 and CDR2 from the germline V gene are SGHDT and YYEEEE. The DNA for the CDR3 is TGTGCCAGCAGTAGAGTGGGAAACACCATATATTTT. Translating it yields CASSRVGNTIYF. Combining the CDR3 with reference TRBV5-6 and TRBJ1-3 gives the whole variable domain DAGVTQSPTHLIKTRGQQVTLRCSPKSGHDTVSWYQQALGQGPQFIFQYYEEEERQRGNFPDRFSGHQFPNYSSELNVNALLLGDSALYLCASSRVGNTIYFGEGSWLTVV.

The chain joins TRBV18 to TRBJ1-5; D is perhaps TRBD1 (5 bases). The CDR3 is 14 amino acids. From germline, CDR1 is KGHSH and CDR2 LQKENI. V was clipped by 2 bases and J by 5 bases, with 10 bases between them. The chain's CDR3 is CASSPGAVYQPQHF. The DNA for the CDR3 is TGTGCCAGCTCACCAGGGGCCGTTTATCAGCCCCAGCATTTT.

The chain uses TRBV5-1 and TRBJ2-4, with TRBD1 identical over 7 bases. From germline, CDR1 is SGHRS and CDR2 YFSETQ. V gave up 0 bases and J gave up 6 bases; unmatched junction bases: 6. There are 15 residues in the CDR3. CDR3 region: CASSLATGTRNIQYF. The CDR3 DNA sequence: TGCGCCAGCAGCTTGGCGACAGGGACGAGAAACATTCAGTACTTC. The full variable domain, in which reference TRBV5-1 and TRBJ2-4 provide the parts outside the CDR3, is KAGVTQTPRYLIKTRGQQVTLSCSPISGHRSVSWYQQTPGQGLQFLFEYFSETQRNKGNFPGRFSGRQFSNSRSEMNVSTLELGDSALYLCASSLATGTRNIQYFGAGTRLSVL.

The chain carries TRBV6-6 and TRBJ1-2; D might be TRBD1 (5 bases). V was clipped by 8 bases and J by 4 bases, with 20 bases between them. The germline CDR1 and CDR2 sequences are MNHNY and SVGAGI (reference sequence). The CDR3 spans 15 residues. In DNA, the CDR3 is TGTGCCAGCGGAACCGGAGGGGCAGGGAGCTATGGCTACACCTTC. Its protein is CASGTGGAGSYGYTF.

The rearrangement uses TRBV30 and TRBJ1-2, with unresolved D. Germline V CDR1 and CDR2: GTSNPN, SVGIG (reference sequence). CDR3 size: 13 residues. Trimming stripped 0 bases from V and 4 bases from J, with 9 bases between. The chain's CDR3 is CAWSVLHGYGYTF. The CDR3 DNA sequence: TGTGCCTGGAGTGTATTGCACGGCTATGGCTACACCTTC.

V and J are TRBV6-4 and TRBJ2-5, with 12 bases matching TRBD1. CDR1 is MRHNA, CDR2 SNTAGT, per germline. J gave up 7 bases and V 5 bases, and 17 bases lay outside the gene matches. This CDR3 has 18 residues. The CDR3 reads CASSQMGQGAPCIGTQYF. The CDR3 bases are TGTGCCAGCAGTCAGATGGGACAGGGGGCGCCGTGTATTGGGACCCAGTACTTC.

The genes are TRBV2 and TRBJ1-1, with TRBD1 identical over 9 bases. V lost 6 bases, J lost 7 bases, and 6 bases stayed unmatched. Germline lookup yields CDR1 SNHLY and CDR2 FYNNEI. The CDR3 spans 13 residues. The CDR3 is CASSAGQGIEAFF. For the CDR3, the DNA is TGTGCCAGCAGCGCGGGACAGGGCATTGAAGCTTTCTTT.

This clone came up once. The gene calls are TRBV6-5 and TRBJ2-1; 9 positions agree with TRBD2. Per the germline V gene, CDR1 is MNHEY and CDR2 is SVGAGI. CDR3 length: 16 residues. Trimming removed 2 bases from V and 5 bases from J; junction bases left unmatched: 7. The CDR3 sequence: CASSYRRLAGNNEQFF. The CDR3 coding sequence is TGTGCCAGCAGTTACCGAAGGCTAGCGGGAAACAATGAGCAGTTCTTC.

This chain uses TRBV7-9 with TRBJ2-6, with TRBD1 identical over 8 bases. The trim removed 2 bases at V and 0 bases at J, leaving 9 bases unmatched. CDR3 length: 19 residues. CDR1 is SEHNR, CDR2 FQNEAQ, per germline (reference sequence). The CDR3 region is CASSLWSTGVRSGANVLTF. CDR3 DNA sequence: TGTGCCAGCAGCTTATGGTCGACAGGGGTCCGCTCTGGGGCCAACGTCCTGACTTTC.

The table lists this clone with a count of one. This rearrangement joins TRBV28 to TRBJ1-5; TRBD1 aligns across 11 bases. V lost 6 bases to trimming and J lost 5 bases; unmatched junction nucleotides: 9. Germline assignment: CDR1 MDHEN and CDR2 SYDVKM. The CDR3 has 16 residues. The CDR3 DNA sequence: TGTGCCAGCAGCCCGCGGACAGGGGGCGCTTATCAGCCCCAGCATTTT. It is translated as CASSPRTGGAYQPQHF.

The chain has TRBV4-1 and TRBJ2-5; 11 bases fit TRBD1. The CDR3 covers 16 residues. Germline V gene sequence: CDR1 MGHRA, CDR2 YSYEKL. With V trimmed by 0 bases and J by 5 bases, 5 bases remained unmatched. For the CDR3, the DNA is TGCGCCAGCAGCCAAGAAAGCGGGACAGGGGGGGAGACCCAGTACTTC. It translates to CASSQESGTGGETQYF.

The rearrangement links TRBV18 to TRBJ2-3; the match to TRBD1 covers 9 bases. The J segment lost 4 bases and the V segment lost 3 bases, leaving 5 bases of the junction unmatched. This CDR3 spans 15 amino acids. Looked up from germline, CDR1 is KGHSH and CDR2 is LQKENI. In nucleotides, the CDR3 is TGTGCCAGCTCACCGATGGGACAGGGCGCAGATACGCAGTATTTT. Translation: CASSPMGQGADTQYF.

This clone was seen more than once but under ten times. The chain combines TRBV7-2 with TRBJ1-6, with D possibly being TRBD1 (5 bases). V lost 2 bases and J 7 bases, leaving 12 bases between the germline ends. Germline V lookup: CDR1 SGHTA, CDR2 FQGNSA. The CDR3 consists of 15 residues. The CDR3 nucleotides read TGTGCCAGCAGCTTAATTGGGCAGGGCAATTCACCCCTCCACTTT. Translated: CASSLIGQGNSPLHF.

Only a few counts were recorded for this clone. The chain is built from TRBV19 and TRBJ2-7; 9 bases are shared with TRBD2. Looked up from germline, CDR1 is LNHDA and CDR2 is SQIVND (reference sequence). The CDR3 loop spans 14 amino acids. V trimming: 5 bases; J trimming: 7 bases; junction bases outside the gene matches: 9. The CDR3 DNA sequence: TGTGCCAGTAGTTACGTGGCTAGCGGGACAGAGCAGTACTTC. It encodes CASSYVASGTEQYF.

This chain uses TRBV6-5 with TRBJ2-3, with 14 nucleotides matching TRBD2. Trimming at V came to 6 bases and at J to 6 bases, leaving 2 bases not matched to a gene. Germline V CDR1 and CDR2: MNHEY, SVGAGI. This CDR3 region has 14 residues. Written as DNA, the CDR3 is TGTGCCAGCAGACGACTAGCGGGAGGGGATACGCAGTATTTT. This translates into CASRRLAGGDTQYF.

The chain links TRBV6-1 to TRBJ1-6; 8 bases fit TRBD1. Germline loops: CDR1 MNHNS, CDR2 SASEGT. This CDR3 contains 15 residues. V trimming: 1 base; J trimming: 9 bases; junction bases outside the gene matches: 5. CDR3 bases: TGTGCCAGCAGTGAAGAGGGCAGGGGGCTTTCACCCCTCCACTTT. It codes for CASSEEGRGLSPLHF.

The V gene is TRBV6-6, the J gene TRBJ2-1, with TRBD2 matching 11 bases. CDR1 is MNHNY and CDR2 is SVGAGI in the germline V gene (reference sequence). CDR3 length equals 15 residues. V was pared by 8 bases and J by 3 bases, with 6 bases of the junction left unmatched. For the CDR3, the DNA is TGTGCCAGCGCCAGACTAGCGGGACTCTACAATGAGCAGTTCTTC. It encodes CASARLAGLYNEQFF.

DNA of the CDR3: TGTGCCAGCAGCTGGGGACTAGCAGAGACCCAGTACTTC. Protein: CASSWGLAETQYF. The chain links TRBV7-3 to TRBJ2-5, with 9 bases aligning to TRBD2. Trimming at V came to 4 bases and at J to 4 bases, leaving 1 base not matched to a gene. Germline loops: CDR1 SGHTA, CDR2 FQGTGA. The CDR3 sequence is 13 residues long.

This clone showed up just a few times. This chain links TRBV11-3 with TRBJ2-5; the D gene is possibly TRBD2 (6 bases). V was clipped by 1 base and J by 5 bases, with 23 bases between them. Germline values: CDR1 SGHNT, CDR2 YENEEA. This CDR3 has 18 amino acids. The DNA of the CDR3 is TGTGCCAGCAGCTTAGGGCCGGGCAGAGACCCAGGAGGGGAGACCCAGTACTTC. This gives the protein CASSLGPGRDPGGETQYF.

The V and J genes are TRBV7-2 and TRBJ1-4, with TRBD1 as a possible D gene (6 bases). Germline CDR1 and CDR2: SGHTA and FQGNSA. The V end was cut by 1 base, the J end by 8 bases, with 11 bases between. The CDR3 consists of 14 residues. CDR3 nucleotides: TGTGCCAGCAGCTTAGATGCAGGGGTAGAAAAACTGTTTTTT. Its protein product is CASSLDAGVEKLFF.

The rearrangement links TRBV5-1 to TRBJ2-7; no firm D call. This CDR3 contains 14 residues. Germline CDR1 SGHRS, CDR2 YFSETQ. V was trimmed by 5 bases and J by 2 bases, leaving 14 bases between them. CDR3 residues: CASSPSPSAYEQYF. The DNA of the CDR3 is TGCGCCAGCAGTCCGAGCCCCTCTGCCTACGAGCAGTACTTC.

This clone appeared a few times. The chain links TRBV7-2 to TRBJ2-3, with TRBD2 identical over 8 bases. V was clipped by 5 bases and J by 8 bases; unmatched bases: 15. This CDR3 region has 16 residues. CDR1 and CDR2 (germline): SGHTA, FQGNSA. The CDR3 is CASSHRGSGTRSTQYF. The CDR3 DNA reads TGTGCCAGCAGCCACCGGGGTAGCGGGACGAGATCTACGCAGTATTTT.

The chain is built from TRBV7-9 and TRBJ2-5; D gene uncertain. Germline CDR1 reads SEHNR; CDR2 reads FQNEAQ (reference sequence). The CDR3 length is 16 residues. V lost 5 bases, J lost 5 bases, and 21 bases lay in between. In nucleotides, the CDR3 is TGTGCCAGCAGCCCGACCCTAGGTAAAGAATGGGAGACCCAGTACTTC. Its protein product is CASSPTLGKEWETQYF.

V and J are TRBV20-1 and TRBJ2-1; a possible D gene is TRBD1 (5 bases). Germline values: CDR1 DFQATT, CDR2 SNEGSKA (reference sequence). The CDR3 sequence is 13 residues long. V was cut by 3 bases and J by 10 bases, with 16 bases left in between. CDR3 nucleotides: TGCAGTGCTAGTCCTTATGGGGCAGCCGAGCAGTTCTTC. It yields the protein CSASPYGAAEQFF.